Listed here is a single T cell receptor (beta chain). The CDR3 has 16 residues. The germline CDR1 and CDR2 sequences are LGHNA and YNFKEQ. V trimming: 6 bases; J trimming: 2 bases; junction bases outside the gene matches: 4. PCR amplification relied on 60 Vbeta primers (plus 13 Jbeta primers). The method was immunoSEQ multiplex PCR; TCRdb's version includes in-frame clones alone and lacks a portion of them. The table has 75,000 to 100,000 clones, just under 80% seen once; the top ten hold around 7%. The sample comes from a study of cytomegalovirus exposure and HLA in healthy donors. Input material: PBMCs. The rearrangement joins TRBV4-2 to TRBJ2-6; TRBD1 aligns across 10 bases. The sequence was obtained from a young man in good health and CMV-seronegative. CDR3 loop: CASRQTGGTGANVLTF. The CDR3 bases are TGTGCCAGCAGGCAGACAGGGGGCACTGGGGCCAACGTCCTGACTTTC.